This T cell receptor beta chain was identified during a study of T cell responses to AZD1222 COVID-19 vaccine. Whole-study context: Some second doses came at about 4 weeks and others at about 12 weeks; these were pooled.

CDR3 size: 15 residues. The V end was cut by 2 bases, the J end by 9 bases, with 19 bases between. Germline loops: CDR1 SGHAT, CDR2 FQNNGV. In regard to this clone: Its target is unknown.

Study-wide results and caveats: White British people made up most donors, females outnumbered males, and clonal diversity was possibly underestimated. It was only five to seven AZD1222 recipients who were seropositive at baseline. Vaccine-related CD4 TCRs covered spike, predominating at 160-218 and 743-854.

The method was immunoSEQ multiplex PCR; TCRdb's version includes in-frame clones alone and lacks a portion of them. The table records approximately 200,000 clones, 80% to 90% of them present only once. The chain combines TRBV11-2 with TRBJ1-2; D is possibly TRBD1 (6 bases). The TCR was taken from an adult in good health. Sequenced here: peripheral blood, sampled on day 0 of AZD1222 vaccination. This CDR3 is CASSLRGTPGRSYTF. CDR3 coding DNA: TGTGCCAGCAGCTTAAGGGGGACACCAGGAAGAAGCTACACCTTC.